These T cell receptor beta chains were read from a single sample in a study of blood T cell repertoires in COVID-19. Clones were read by immunoSEQ multiplex PCR, and TCRdb kept only the in-frame ones, dropping some. The sample contains about 250,000 clones, 80% to 85% of which appear only once. Sequenced sample: peripheral blood. The source is a person aged 70 to 85 with COVID-19, enrolled during active disease. CDR3s include the opening cysteine and the closing phenylalanine or tryptophan. The D gene is left open where the match is weak. For some rows the clone size is stated as once, few or many, or as a class when expanded; others skip it.

CDR3: CAIMREGYEQYF; V: TRBV10-3; D: TRBD2; size: NA; J: TRBJ2-7
CDR3: CASSQDTTGRQPQHF; V: TRBV3-1/TRBV3-2; D: TRBD1; size: NA; J: TRBJ1-5
CDR3: CASRSGPNYGYTF; V: TRBV6-5; D: NA; size: NA; J: TRBJ1-2
CDR3: CASSWGQGARQPQHF; V: TRBV6-2/TRBV6-3; D: TRBD1; size: NA; J: TRBJ1-5
CDR3: CASSLGAGTGPLNTGELFF; V: TRBV11-2; D: NA; size: few; J: TRBJ2-2
CDR3: CASRPPIAGPLFF; V: TRBV2; D: TRBD2; size: NA; J: TRBJ2-1
CDR3: CASSWGRVGETQYF; V: TRBV5-1; D: TRBD2; size: NA; J: TRBJ2-5
CDR3: CASGPDINTGELFF; V: TRBV12-5; D: NA; size: NA; J: TRBJ2-2
CDR3: CASSFLDTQYF; V: TRBV27; D: NA; size: NA; J: TRBJ2-3
CDR3: CASRKQSGNGRFEQYF; V: TRBV4-1; D: TRBD2; size: NA; J: TRBJ2-7
CDR3: CASSSTVLSSYNSPLHF; V: TRBV27; D: NA; size: many; J: TRBJ1-6
CDR3: CATGAEPGQFHEQYF; V: TRBV6-5; D: TRBD1; size: NA; J: TRBJ2-7
CDR3: CASSLMSVNEQFF; V: TRBV12-3/TRBV12-4; D: NA; size: NA; J: TRBJ2-1
CDR3: CASSPPGQLSGNTIYF; V: TRBV7-2; D: TRBD1; size: NA; J: TRBJ1-3
CDR3: CASSLDRGSQETQYF; V: TRBV11-2; D: NA; size: NA; J: TRBJ2-5
CDR3: CAISDGGPDTQYF; V: TRBV10-3; D: NA; size: NA; J: TRBJ2-5
CDR3: CATSSDTLDSYEQYF; V: TRBV15; D: NA; size: NA; J: TRBJ2-7
CDR3: CASRQTRTGSNQPQHF; V: TRBV6-6; D: TRBD1; size: NA; J: TRBJ1-5
CDR3: CASSPWGQGRGTGELFF; V: TRBV18; D: TRBD1; size: NA; J: TRBJ2-2
CDR3: CASSSLQGLSYEQYF; V: TRBV27; D: NA; size: NA; J: TRBJ2-7
CDR3: CASSLNLVYGVEAFF; V: TRBV5-8; D: NA; size: NA; J: TRBJ1-1
CDR3: CASSVGQEGWGYTF; V: TRBV9; D: NA; size: NA; J: TRBJ1-2
CDR3: CASNPRGYNSPLHF; V: TRBV27; D: NA; size: NA; J: TRBJ1-6
CDR3: CASSQDAGGYTIYF; V: TRBV3-1/TRBV3-2; D: TRBD1; size: NA; J: TRBJ1-3
CDR3: CASRQQGGSDTQYF; V: TRBV6-5; D: TRBD1; size: NA; J: TRBJ2-3
CDR3: CASSERLAGSGELFF; V: TRBV2; D: TRBD2; size: NA; J: TRBJ2-2
CDR3: CASSPEGDREKLFF; V: TRBV7-9; D: NA; size: few; J: TRBJ1-4
CDR3: CASSLGGSTGSYEQYF; V: TRBV5-1; D: TRBD1; size: few; J: TRBJ2-7
CDR3: CASRASGNTGELFF; V: TRBV2; D: NA; size: NA; J: TRBJ2-2
CDR3: CASSVNAAGNTIYF; V: TRBV9; D: NA; size: once; J: TRBJ1-3
CDR3: CASRRGPFGGTEAFF; V: TRBV6-5; D: NA; size: NA; J: TRBJ1-1
CDR3: CASSSPPGNEQYF; V: TRBV6-2/TRBV6-3; D: NA; size: NA; J: TRBJ2-7
CDR3: CASSLGSASTEQFF; V: TRBV7-2; D: NA; size: NA; J: TRBJ2-1
CDR3: CASSSIPTKKPSQHF; V: TRBV28; D: NA; size: NA; J: TRBJ1-5
CDR3: CASSLAGVAGNTIYF; V: TRBV5-4; D: NA; size: many; J: TRBJ1-3
CDR3: CASSLDLRGQNGELFF; V: TRBV13; D: TRBD1; size: NA; J: TRBJ2-2
CDR3: CASRQGSSPLHF; V: TRBV28; D: NA; size: NA; J: TRBJ1-6
CDR3: CASSQRTIDLTDTQYF; V: TRBV3-1/TRBV3-2; D: NA; size: NA; J: TRBJ2-3
CDR3: CAISEGGNQPQHF; V: TRBV10-3; D: NA; size: few; J: TRBJ1-5
CDR3: CASSTEPGTQQGEQYF; V: TRBV21-1; D: NA; size: NA; J: TRBJ2-7
CDR3: CASSSPPRGFEQYF; V: TRBV28; D: NA; size: NA; J: TRBJ2-7
CDR3: CASSPGTGGFQPQHF; V: TRBV6-5; D: TRBD1; size: NA; J: TRBJ1-5
CDR3: CASSVLLRDTQYF; V: TRBV2; D: NA; size: NA; J: TRBJ2-3
CDR3: CASSYSSGGSEKLFF; V: TRBV6-2/TRBV6-3; D: NA; size: NA; J: TRBJ1-4
CDR3: CASSISPGQATYEQYF; V: TRBV19; D: TRBD1; size: NA; J: TRBJ2-7
CDR3: CASSSHGTGPNQPQHF; V: TRBV6-2/TRBV6-3; D: TRBD1; size: NA; J: TRBJ1-5
CDR3: CASSSQGSGYTF; V: TRBV6-2/TRBV6-3; D: NA; size: NA; J: TRBJ1-2
CDR3: CASSLFGDRTSYNEQFF; V: TRBV27; D: TRBD1; size: once; J: TRBJ2-1
CDR3: CASSLGQGGEQYF; V: TRBV7-3; D: TRBD1; size: NA; J: TRBJ2-7
CDR3: CASSGVTGVGIYF; V: TRBV9; D: TRBD1; size: NA; J: TRBJ1-3
CDR3: CASSYRILAGGRNEQFF; V: TRBV2; D: TRBD2; size: NA; J: TRBJ2-1
CDR3: CASRGPGQTNEKLFF; V: TRBV7-9; D: TRBD1; size: NA; J: TRBJ1-4
CDR3: CASDLTGGTDTQYF; V: TRBV7-9; D: TRBD1; size: NA; J: TRBJ2-3
CDR3: CATSRDRAGNEKLFF; V: TRBV15; D: NA; size: NA; J: TRBJ1-4
CDR3: CASNNGPNYGYTF; V: TRBV28; D: NA; size: NA; J: TRBJ1-2